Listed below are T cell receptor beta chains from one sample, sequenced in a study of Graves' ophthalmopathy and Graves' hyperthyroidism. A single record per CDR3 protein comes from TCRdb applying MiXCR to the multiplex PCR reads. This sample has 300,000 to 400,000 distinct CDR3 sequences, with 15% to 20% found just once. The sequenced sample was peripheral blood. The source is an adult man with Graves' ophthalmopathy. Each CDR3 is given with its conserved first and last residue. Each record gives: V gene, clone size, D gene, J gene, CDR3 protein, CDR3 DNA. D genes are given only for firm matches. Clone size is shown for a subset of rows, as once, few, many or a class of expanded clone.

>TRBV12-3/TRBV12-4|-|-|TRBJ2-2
CASSSRELFF
TGTGCCAGCAGTTCGCGGGAGCTGTTTTTT
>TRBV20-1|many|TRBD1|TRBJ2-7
CSARGTGDSYEQYF
TGCAGTGCTAGGGGGACAGGGGACTCCTACGAGCAGTACTTC
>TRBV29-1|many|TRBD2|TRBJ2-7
CSVEKAGGPEEQYF
TGCAGCGTTGAAAAAGCGGGGGGGCCAGAGGAGCAGTACTTC
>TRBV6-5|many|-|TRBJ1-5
CASIQTGSNQPQHF
TGTGCCAGCATCCAAACAGGGAGTAATCAGCCCCAGCATTTT
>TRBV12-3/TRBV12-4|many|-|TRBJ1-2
CASGSPGRWNGYTF
TGTGCCAGCGGCTCCCCGGGACGGTGGAACGGCTACACCTTC
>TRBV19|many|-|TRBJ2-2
CASSTGSDTGELFF
TGTGCCAGTAGTACAGGGTCGGACACCGGGGAGCTGTTTTTT
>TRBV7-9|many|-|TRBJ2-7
CASSPVTGSYEQYF
TGTGCCAGCAGCCCCGTGACAGGTTCCTACGAGCAGTACTTC
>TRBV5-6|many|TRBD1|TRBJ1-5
CASSLLGDRLQPQHF
TGTGCCAGCAGCTTGCTGGGGGACAGACTTCAGCCCCAGCATTTT
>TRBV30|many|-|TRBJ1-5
CAWSRGNQPQHF
TGTGCCTGGAGTCGGGGAAATCAGCCCCAGCATTTT
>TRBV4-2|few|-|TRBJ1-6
CASSLTGSGVLTLHF
TGTGCCAGCAGCCTCACCGGGTCAGGAGTCCTCACCCTCCACTTT
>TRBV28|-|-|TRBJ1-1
CASSLITANTEAFF
TGTGCCAGCAGTTTGATCACGGCCAACACTGAAGCTTTCTTT
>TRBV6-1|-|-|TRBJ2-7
CASKQDVGWYEQYF
TGTGCCAGCAAACAAGATGTGGGCTGGTACGAGCAGTACTTC
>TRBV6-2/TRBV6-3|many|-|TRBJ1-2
CASREFGRENYDYTF
TGTGCCAGCAGAGAGTTCGGCAGGGAGAACTATGACTACACCTTC
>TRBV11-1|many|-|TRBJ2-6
CASSRGKLSGANVLTF
TGTGCCAGCAGCAGGGGGAAGCTCTCTGGGGCCAACGTCCTGACTTTC
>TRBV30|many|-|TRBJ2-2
CGLDTGELFF
TGCGGGCTGGACACCGGGGAGCTGTTTTTT
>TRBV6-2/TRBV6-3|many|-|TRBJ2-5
CASSYTSQETQYF
TGTGCCAGCAGTTATACTAGCCAAGAGACCCAGTACTTC
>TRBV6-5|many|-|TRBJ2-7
CASNYGRQPVSDEQYF
TGTGCCAGCAATTACGGTAGACAACCCGTGAGCGACGAGCAGTACTTC
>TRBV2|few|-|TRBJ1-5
CASSPQQGTPQPQHF
TGTGCCAGCAGCCCCCAACAGGGAACCCCTCAGCCCCAGCATTTT
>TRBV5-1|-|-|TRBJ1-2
CASSLAEGLGYGYTF
TGCGCCAGCAGCTTGGCCGAGGGACTGGGGTATGGCTACACCTTC
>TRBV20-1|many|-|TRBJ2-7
CSAGPLGWQGYMNEQYF
TGCAGTGCTGGTCCCCTCGGGTGGCAGGGCTATATGAACGAGCAGTACTTC
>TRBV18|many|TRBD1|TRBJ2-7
CASSPRDRGYEQYF
TGTGCCAGCAGCCCACGGGACAGGGGATACGAGCAGTACTTC
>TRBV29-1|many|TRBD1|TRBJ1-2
CSVEQGDWGYTF
TGCAGCGTTGAACAGGGGGATTGGGGCTACACCTTC
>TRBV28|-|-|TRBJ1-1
CASSPPQRIEAFF
TGTGCCAGCAGTCCCCCCCAGCGTATTGAAGCTTTCTTT
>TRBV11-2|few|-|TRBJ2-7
CASSFGGTNSYEQYF
TGTGCCAGCAGCTTTGGTGGGACAAACTCCTACGAGCAGTACTTC
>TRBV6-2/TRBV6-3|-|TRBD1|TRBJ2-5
CASSPTGGVETQYF
TGTGCCAGCAGCCCTACAGGGGGCGTCGAGACCCAGTACTTC
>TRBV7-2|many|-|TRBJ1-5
CASSLLGPPQHF
TGTGCCAGCAGCTTATTGGGCCCACCCCAGCATTTT
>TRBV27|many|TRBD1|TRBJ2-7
CASSFAGGFEQYF
TGTGCCAGCAGTTTCGCAGGGGGCTTCGAGCAGTACTTC
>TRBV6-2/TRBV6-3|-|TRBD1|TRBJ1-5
CASRTTGGGNQPQHF
TGTGCCAGCAGAACAACAGGGGGCGGCAATCAGCCCCAGCATTTT
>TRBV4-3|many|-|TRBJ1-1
CASSQEAGLPTEAFF
TGCGCCAGCAGCCAAGAGGCAGGGCTCCCCACTGAAGCTTTCTTT
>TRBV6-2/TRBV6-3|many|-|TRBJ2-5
CASSYGGRVTQYF
TGTGCCAGCAGTTACGGGGGGCGGGTGACCCAGTACTTC
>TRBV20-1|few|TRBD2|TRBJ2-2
CSAPGAGTSLSEELFF
TGCAGTGCTCCGGGGGCCGGGACTAGCCTTTCCGAAGAGCTGTTTTTT
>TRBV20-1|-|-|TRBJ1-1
CSARDPASGAASNTEAFF
TGCAGTGCTAGAGATCCCGCGTCGGGGGCGGCCTCGAACACTGAAGCTTTCTTT
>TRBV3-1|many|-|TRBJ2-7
CASSQDVYQYEQYF
TGTGCCAGCAGCCAAGACGTCTACCAATACGAGCAGTACTTC
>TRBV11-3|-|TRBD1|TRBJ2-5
CASSSRTGGEETQYF
TGTGCCAGCAGCTCTCGGACAGGGGGCGAGGAGACCCAGTACTTC
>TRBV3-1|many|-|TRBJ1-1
CASSQGTGPPNTEAFF
TGTGCCAGCAGCCAGGGCACAGGACCTCCGAACACTGAAGCTTTCTTT
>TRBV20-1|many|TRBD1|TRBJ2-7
CSALTGTGDYEQYF
TGCAGTGCTCTAACCGGGACAGGGGATTACGAGCAGTACTTC
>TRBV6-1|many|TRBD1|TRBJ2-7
CASRLSGQGRDEQYF
TGTGCCAGCCGGCTATCTGGACAGGGGAGAGACGAGCAGTACTTC
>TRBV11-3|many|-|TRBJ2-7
CASSLGGAAEQYF
TGTGCCAGCAGCTTAGGAGGGGCGGCCGAGCAGTACTTC
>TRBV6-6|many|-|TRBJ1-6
CATKDGGSYNSPLHF
TGTGCCACGAAGGACGGAGGCTCCTATAATTCACCCCTCCACTTT
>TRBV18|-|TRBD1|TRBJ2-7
CASSPVGQGPGEQYF
TGTGCCAGCTCACCAGTAGGACAGGGGCCGGGGGAGCAGTACTTC
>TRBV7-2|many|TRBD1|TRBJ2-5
CASSYTGTGRETQYF
TGTGCCAGCAGCTACACCGGGACAGGGAGGGAGACCCAGTACTTC
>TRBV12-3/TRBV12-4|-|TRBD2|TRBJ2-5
CASSESGSGETQYF
TGTGCCAGCAGTGAGAGCGGGAGCGGTGAGACCCAGTACTTC
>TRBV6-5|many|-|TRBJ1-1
CASSYSHAPMNTEAFF
TGTGCCAGCAGTTACTCTCATGCACCGATGAACACTGAAGCTTTCTTT
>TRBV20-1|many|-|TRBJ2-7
CSASGSGLAYEQYF
TGCAGTGCTAGTGGATCGGGATTAGCCTACGAGCAGTACTTC
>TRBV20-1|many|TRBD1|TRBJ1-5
CSASVRGHQPQHF
TGCAGTGCTAGTGTCAGGGGGCATCAGCCCCAGCATTTT
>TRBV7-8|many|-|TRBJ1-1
CASSLSPGGTEAFF
TGTGCCAGCAGCTTATCCCCCGGGGGCACTGAAGCTTTCTTT
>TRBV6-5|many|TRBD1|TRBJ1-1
CASDAHPRTGTEAFF
TGTGCCAGTGACGCCCACCCGAGGACAGGAACTGAAGCTTTCTTT
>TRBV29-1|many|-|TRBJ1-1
CSAGRGSDTEAFF
TGCAGCGCGGGGCGGGGTTCGGACACTGAAGCTTTCTTT
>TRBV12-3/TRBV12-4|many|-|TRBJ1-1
CASNGILGGRVTEAFF
TGTGCCAGCAACGGAATACTGGGGGGCCGGGTCACTGAAGCTTTCTTT
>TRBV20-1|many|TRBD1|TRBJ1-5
CSLGTGQGQPQHF
TGCAGCCTGGGGACAGGTCAAGGTCAGCCCCAGCATTTT
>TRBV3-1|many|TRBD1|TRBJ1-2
CASSHLDRGRGYTF
TGTGCCAGCAGCCACCTGGACAGGGGGCGAGGCTACACCTTC
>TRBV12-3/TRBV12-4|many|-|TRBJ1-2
CASSQDHYGYTF
TGTGCCAGCAGTCAAGATCACTATGGCTACACCTTC
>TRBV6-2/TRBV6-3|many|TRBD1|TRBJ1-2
CASRYRGWAFGYTF
TGTGCCAGCAGGTACAGGGGATGGGCGTTTGGCTACACCTTC
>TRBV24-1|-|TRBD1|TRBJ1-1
CAAGTVTEAFF
TGTGCCGCCGGGACAGTCACTGAAGCTTTCTTT
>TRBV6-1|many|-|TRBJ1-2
CASSEPPTVYGYTF
TGTGCCAGCAGTGAACCCCCGACAGTCTATGGCTACACCTTC